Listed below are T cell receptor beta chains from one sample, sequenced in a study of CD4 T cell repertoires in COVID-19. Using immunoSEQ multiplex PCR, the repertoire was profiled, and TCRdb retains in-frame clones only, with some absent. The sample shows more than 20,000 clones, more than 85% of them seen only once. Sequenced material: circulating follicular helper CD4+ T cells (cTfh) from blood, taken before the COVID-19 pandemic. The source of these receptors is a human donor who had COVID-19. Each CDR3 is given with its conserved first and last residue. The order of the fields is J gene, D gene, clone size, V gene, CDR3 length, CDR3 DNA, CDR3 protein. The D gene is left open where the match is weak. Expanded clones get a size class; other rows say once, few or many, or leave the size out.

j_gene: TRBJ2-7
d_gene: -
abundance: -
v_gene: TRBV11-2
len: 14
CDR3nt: TGTGCCAGCAGCTTACTACAGGGCAACTACGAGCAGTACTTC
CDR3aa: CASSLLQGNYEQYF

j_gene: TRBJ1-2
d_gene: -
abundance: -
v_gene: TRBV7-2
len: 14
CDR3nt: TGTGCCAGCAGCTTAGATTGGTCAGACTATGGCTACACCTTC
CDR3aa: CASSLDWSDYGYTF

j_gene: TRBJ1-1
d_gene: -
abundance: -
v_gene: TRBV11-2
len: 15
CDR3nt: TGTGCCAGCAGCCCCAGGGGAGGGATGAACACTGAAGCTTTCTTT
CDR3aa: CASSPRGGMNTEAFF

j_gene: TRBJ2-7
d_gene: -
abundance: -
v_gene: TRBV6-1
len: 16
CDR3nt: TGTGCCAGCAGTGATTTAGGCAGGGCCGCTTACTACGAGCAGTACTTC
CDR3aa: CASSDLGRAAYYEQYF

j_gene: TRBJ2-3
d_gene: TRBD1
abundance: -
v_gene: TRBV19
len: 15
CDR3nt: TGTGCCAGTAGTCCCGACAGGGTGCTTAAGGATACGCAGTATTTT
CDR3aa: CASSPDRVLKDTQYF

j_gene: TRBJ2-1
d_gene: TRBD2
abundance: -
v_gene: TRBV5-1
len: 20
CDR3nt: TGCGCCAGCAGCTTGGGACAGCCAAATTGGAGCGGGAGGAAAAACAATGAGCAGTTCTTC
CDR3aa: CASSLGQPNWSGRKNNEQFF

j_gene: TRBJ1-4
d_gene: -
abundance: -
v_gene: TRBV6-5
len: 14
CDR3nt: TGTGCCAGCAGTCCCGGACAACCTAATGAAAAACTGTTTTTT
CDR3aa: CASSPGQPNEKLFF

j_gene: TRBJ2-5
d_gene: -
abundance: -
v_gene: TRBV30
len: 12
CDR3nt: TGTGCCTGGAGTGTAAACGGAGAGACCCAGTACTTC
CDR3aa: CAWSVNGETQYF

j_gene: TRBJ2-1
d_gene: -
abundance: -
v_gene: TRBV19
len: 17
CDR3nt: TGTGCCAGTAGTATTGACAGGGGAGGGATATACTACAATGAGCAGTTCTTC
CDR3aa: CASSIDRGGIYYNEQFF

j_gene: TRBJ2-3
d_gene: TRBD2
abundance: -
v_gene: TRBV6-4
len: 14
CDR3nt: TGTGCCAGCAAGCGGGGGCCGAGAACAGATACGCAGTATTTT
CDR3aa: CASKRGPRTDTQYF

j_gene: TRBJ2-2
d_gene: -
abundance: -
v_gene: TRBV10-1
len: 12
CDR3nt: TGCGCCAGCAGTGCCGGGACCGGGGAGCTGTTTTTT
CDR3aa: CASSAGTGELFF

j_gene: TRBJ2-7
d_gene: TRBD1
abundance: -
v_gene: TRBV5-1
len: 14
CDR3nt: TGCGCCAGCAGCCCGGGAGGGACAGGGGTCGAGCAGTACTTC
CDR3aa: CASSPGGTGVEQYF

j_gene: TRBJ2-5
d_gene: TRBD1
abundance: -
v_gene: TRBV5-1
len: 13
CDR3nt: TGCGCCAGCAGCTTTGGACAGGGAGAGACCCAGTACTTC
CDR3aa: CASSFGQGETQYF

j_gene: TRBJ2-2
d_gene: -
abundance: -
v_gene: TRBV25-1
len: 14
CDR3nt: TGTGCCAGCAATGAAGCGGGGAACACCGGGGAGCTGTTTTTT
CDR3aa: CASNEAGNTGELFF

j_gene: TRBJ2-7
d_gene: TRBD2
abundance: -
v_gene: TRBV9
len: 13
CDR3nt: TGTGCCAGCAGCGTGGGGACTAGCGGGGAGCAGTACTTC
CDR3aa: CASSVGTSGEQYF

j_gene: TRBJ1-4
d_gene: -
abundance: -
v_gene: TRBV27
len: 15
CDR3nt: TGTGCCAGCAGGCGTCAGGGTGCAACTAATGAAAAACTGTTTTTT
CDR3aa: CASRRQGATNEKLFF

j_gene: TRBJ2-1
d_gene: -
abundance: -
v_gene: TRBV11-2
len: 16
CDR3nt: TGTGCCAGCAGCTTAGATCACCGGGAGTTGTGGAATGAGCAGTTCTTC
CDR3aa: CASSLDHRELWNEQFF

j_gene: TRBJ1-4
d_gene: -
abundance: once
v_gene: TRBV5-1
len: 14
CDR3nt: TGCGCCAGCAGTTATAAGGGAGGGGATGAAAAACTGTTTTTT
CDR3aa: CASSYKGGDEKLFF

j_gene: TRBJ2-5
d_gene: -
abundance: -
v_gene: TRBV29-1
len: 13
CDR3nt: TGCAGCGTTGGGGCCGGTAACCTGAAGACCCAGTACTTC
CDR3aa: CSVGAGNLKTQYF

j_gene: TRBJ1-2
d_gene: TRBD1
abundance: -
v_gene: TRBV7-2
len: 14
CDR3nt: TGTGCCAGCAGCCAAGGACAGGGGGCCGGTGGCTACACCTTC
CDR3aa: CASSQGQGAGGYTF

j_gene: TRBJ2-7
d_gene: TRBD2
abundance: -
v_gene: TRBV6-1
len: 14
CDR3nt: TGTGCCAGCTCCTGGGAGCGGGGGGCCTACGAGCAGTACTTC
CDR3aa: CASSWERGAYEQYF

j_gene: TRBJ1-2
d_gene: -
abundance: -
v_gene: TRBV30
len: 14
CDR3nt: TGTGCCTGGAGTGTACAGGCACCAACCTATGGCTACACCTTC
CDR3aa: CAWSVQAPTYGYTF

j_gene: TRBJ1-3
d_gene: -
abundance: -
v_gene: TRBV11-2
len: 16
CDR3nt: TGTGCCAGCAGCTTGAGTAGGGGGGGGCTCGGAAACACCATATATTTT
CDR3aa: CASSLSRGGLGNTIYF

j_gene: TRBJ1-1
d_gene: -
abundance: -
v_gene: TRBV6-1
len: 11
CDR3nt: TGTGCCAGCCATTTTCACACTGAAGCTTTCTTT
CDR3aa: CASHFHTEAFF

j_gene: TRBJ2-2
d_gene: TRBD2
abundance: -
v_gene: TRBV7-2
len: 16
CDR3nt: TGTGCCAGCCAACTCTTAGCGGGAATGTACACCGGGGAGCTGTTTTTT
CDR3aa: CASQLLAGMYTGELFF

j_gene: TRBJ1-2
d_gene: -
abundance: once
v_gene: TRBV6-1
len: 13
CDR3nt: TGTGCCAGCAGTGACACAGGATACTATGGCTACACCTTC
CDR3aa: CASSDTGYYGYTF

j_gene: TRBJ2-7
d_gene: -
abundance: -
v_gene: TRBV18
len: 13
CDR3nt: TGTGCCAGCTCACCAAGTGTAGAACGCGAGCAGTACTTC
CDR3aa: CASSPSVEREQYF

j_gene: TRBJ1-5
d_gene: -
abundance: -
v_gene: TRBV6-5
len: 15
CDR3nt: TGTGCCAGCAGGCCCGTAGGAGGGGATGAGCAGCCCCAGCATTTT
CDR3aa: CASRPVGGDEQPQHF

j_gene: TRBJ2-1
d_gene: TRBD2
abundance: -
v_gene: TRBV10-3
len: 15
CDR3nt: TGTGCCATCAGTGAATTAGCGGGAGGGCCTGGTGAGCAGTTCTTC
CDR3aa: CAISELAGGPGEQFF

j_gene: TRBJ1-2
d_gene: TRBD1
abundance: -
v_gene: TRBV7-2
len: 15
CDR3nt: TGTGCCAGCAGCCCCGGGACAGTAACGTCTTATGGCTACACCTTC
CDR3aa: CASSPGTVTSYGYTF

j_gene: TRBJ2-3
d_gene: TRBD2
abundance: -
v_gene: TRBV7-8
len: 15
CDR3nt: TGTGCCAGCAGCCGAGTAGCGGGAGTGGTAGATACGCAGTATTTT
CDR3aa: CASSRVAGVVDTQYF

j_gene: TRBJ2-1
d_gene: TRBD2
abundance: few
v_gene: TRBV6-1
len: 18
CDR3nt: TGTGCCAGCAGTGCTCACGGGACTAGCGGGAGGGCCAGCAATGAGCAGTTCTTC
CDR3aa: CASSAHGTSGRASNEQFF

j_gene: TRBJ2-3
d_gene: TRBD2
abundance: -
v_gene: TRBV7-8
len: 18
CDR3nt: TGTGCCAGCAGCCTCAGGCTAGCGGGAGTATGGGGCTCAGATACGCAGTATTTT
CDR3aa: CASSLRLAGVWGSDTQYF

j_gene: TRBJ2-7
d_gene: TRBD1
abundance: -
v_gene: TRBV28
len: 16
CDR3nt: TGTGCCAGCAGTCCCTTAGGACAGGAAAACTCCTACGAGCAGTACTTC
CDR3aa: CASSPLGQENSYEQYF

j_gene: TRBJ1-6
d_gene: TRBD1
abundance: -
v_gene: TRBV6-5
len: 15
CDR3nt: TGTGCCAGCAGTTCTCTAGGGGGCGCAGATTCACCCCTCCACTTT
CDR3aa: CASSSLGGADSPLHF

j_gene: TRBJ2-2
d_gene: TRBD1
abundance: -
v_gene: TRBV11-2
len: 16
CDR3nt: TGTGCCAGCAGCCCCCGACAGGGGGGATTTAACGGGGAGCTGTTTTTT
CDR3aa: CASSPRQGGFNGELFF

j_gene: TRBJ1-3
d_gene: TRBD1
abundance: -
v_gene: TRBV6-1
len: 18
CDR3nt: TGTGCCAGCAGTGACCGGCGAGGGACAGATTCTTCTGGAAACACCATATATTTT
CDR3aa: CASSDRRGTDSSGNTIYF

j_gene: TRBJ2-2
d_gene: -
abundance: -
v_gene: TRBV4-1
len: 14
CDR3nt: TGCGCCAGCAGCCAACATTCGGAGTCCGGGGAGCTGTTTTTT
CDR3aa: CASSQHSESGELFF

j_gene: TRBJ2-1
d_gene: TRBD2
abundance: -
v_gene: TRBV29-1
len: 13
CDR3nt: TGCAGCGTTGAAGGTAGCGGGGGCGCTGAGCAGTTCTTC
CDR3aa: CSVEGSGGAEQFF

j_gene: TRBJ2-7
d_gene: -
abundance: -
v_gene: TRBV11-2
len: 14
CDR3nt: TGTGCCAGCAGCCCACAGGGTTCTATCTACGAGCAGTACTTC
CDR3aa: CASSPQGSIYEQYF

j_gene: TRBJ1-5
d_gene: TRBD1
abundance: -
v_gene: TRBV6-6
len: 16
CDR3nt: TGTGCCAGCAGTCACCCCAGGGGGCAAAGCAATCAGCCCCAGCATTTT
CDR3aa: CASSHPRGQSNQPQHF

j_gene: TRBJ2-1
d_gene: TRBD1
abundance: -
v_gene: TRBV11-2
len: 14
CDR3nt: TGTGCCAGCAGCTTGTCCAGGGGGTCAAATGAGCAGTTCTTC
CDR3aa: CASSLSRGSNEQFF

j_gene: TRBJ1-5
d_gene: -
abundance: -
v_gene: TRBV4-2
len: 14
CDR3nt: TGTGCCAGCAGCCCAGAAGGGGTAGCAGAGCCCCAGCATTTT
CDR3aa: CASSPEGVAEPQHF

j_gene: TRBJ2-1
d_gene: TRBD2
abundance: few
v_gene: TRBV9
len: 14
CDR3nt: TGTGCCAGCAGCCCACAGCGGGAGAATAATGAGCAGTTCTTC
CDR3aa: CASSPQRENNEQFF

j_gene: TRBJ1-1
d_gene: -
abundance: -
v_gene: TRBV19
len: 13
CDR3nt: TGTGCCAGTAGTAGTACAGGGAGCACTGAAGCTTTCTTT
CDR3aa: CASSSTGSTEAFF

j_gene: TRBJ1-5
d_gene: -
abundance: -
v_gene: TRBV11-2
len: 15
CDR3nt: TGTGCCAGCAGCTTAAGCGGGGACGGGAATCAGCCCCAGCATTTT
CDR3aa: CASSLSGDGNQPQHF

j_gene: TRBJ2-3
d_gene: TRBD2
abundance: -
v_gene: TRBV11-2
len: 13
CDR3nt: TGTGCCAGCAGCCCCGGGAGGGTGGATACGCAGTATTTT
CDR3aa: CASSPGRVDTQYF

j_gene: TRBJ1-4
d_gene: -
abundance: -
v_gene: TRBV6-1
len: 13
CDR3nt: TGTGCCAGCAGTGTAAGCGCGAATGAAAAACTGTTTTTT
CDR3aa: CASSVSANEKLFF

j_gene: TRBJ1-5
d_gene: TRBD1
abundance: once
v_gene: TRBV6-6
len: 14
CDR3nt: TGTGCCAGCATTACGGGACAGGGAAATCAGCCCCAGCATTTT
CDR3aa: CASITGQGNQPQHF

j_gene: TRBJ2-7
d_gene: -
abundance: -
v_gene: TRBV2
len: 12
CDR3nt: TGTGCCAGCGGTAAGACAGCCTACGAGCAGTACTTC
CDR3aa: CASGKTAYEQYF

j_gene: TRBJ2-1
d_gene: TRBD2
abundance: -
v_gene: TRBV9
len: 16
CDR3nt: TGTGCCAGCAGCGCGAGGCTAGCGGGAGGCTACAATGAGCAGTTCTTC
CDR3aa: CASSARLAGGYNEQFF

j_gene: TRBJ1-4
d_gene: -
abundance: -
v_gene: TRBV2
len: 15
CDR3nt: TGTGCCAGCACGCGGGGGCCGTTCACTAATGAAAAACTGTTTTTT
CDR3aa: CASTRGPFTNEKLFF

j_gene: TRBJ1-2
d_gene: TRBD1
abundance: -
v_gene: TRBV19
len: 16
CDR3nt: TGTGCCAGCACAGGGACAGCACAACCAATTAACTATGGCTACACCTTC
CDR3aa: CASTGTAQPINYGYTF

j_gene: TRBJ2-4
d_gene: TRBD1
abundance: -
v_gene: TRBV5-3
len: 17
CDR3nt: TGTGCCAGAAGCCTCCGGGACAGAGTTTTTTCCAAAAACATTCAGTACTTC
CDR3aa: CARSLRDRVFSKNIQYF

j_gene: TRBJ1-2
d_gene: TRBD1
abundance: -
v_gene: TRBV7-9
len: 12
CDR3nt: TGTGCCAGCAGCTTAGAGGGGGCGGGCTACACCTTC
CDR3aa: CASSLEGAGYTF

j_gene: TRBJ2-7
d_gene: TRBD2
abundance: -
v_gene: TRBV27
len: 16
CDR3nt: TGTGCCAGCAGGCCGACTAGCGGGAGTCGGTCCTACGAGCAGTACTTC
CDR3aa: CASRPTSGSRSYEQYF